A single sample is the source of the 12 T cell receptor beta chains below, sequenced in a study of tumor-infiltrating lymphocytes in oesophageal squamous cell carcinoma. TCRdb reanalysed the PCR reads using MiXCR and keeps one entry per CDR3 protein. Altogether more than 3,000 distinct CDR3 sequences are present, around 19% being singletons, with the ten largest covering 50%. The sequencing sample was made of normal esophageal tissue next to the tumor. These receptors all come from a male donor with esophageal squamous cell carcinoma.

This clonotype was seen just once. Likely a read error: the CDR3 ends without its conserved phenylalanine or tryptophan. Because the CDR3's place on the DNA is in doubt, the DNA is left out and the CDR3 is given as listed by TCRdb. CDR3: CASSYSGTGYTFGS. This chain connects TRBV6-8 to TRBJ2-7; the D call in the table, TRBD1, was not verified against the DNA. The CDR3 is made up of 14 amino acids, end residues included. The germline gives CDR1 MNHGY, CDR2 SAAAGT.

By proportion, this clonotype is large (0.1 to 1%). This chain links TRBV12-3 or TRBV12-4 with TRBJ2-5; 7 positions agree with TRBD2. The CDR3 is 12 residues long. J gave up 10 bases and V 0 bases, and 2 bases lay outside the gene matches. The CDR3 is CASSLAGGGQYF. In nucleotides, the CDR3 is TGTGCCAGCAGTTTAGCGGGGGGGGGCCAGTACTTC.

The CDR3 nucleotides read TGTGCCAGCTCAAGACAGGGGAACGATGAAGCTTTCTTT. Translating gives CASSRQGNDEAFF. The chain combines TRBV18 with TRBJ1-1, with TRBD1 identical over 8 bases. Trimming removed 5 bases from V and 7 bases from J; junction bases left unmatched: 6. This CDR3 region has 13 residues. Germline values: CDR1 KGHSH, CDR2 LQKENI.

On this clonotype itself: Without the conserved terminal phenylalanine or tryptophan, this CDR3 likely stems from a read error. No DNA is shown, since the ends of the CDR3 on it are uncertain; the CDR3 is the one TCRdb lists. CDR3 protein: CASNWGRNEQFFGS. This chain joins TRBV10-2 and TRBJ2-7; the tabulated D call, TRBD1, remains unverified against the DNA. Ends included, the CDR3 has 14 residues. From germline, CDR1 is WSHSY and CDR2 SAAADI.

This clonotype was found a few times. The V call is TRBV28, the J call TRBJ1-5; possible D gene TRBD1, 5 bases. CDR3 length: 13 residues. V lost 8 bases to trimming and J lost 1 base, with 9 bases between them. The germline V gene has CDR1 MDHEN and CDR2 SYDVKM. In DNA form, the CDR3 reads TGTGCCAGCGGCCGGGACAGCAATCAGCCCCAGCATTTT. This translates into CASGRDSNQPQHF.

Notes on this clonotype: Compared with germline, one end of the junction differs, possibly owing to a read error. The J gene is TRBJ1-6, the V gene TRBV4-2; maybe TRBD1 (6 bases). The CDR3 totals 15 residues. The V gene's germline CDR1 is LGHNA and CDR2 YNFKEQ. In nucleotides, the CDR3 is TGTGCCAGCAGCCAGGCTACAGGGTTGGATTCACCCCTCCACTTC. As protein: CASSQATGLDSPLHF.

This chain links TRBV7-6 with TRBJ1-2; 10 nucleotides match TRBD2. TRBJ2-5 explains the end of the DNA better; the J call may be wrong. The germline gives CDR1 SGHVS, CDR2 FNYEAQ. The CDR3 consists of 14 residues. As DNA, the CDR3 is TGTGCCAGCAGCACTAGCGGGGTCTCAGAGACCCAGTACTTC. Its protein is CASSTSGVSETQYF.

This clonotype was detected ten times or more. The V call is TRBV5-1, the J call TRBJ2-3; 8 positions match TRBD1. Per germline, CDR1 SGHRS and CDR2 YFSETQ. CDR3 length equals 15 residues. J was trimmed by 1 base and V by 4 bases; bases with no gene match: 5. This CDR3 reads CASSHGQGGTDTQYF. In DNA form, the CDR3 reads TGCGCCAGCAGCCATGGACAGGGTGGCACAGATACGCAGTATTTT.

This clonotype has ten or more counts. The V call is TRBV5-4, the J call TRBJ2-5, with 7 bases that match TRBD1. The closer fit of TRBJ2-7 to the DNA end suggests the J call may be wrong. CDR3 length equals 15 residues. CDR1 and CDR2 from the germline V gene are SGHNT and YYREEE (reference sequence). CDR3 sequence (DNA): TGTGCCAGCAGCGGACGGGACAGCGCCCGCTACGAGCAGTACTTC. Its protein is CASSGRDSARYEQYF.

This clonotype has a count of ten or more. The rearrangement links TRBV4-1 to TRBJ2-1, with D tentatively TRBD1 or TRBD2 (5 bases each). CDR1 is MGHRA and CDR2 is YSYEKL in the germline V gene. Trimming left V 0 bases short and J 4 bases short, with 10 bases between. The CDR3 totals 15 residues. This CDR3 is CASSQDYGAYNEQFF. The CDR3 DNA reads TGCGCCAGCAGCCAAGATTACGGGGCTTACAATGAGCAGTTCTTC.

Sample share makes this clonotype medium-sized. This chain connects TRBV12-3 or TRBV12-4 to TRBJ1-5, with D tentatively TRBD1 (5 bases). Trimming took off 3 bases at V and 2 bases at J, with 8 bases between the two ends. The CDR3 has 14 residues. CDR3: CASSLAGRNQPQHF. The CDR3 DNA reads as TGTGCCAGCAGTTTGGCGGGGCGCAATCAGCCCCAGCATTTT.

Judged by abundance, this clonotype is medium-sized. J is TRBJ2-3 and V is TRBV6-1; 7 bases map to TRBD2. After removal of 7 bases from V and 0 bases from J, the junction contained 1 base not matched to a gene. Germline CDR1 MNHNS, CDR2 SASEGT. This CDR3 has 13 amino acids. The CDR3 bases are TGTGCCAGCAAAGCGGGGAGCACAGATACGCAGTATTTT. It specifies CASKAGSTDTQYF.